This T cell receptor beta chain emerged from a study of T cell responses to AZD1222 COVID-19 vaccine. Whole-study results and caveats: No repertoire was sampled before or during the peak T cell response, only after it. Donor demographics were predominantly white British with a female majority; clonal diversity may be underestimated.

The data were produced by immunoSEQ multiplex PCR, yet TCRdb's version contains in-frame clones alone and is incomplete. This sample yields around 100,000 clones, of which about 87% are seen a single time; roughly 10% belongs to the top ten. V was pared by 0 bases and J by 5 bases, with 4 bases of the junction left unmatched. Germline loops: CDR1 SGHRS, CDR2 YFSETQ. The CDR3 runs 14 residues. Comments on this clone: Its cognate antigen is unknown.

The J gene is TRBJ1-2, the V gene TRBV5-1; the match to TRBD1 covers 7 bases. This sample comprised peripheral blood, obtained 28 days after the second AZD1222 dose. This TCR derives from an adult who received the AZD1222 COVID-19 vaccine. In DNA, the CDR3 is TGCGCCAGCAGCTTGGGAGGGGGCGGATATGGCTACACCTTC. Its protein is CASSLGGGGYGYTF.